Listed below are T cell receptor beta chains from one sample, sequenced in a study of control samples from healthy donors and cancer patients. Measured with immunoSEQ multiplex PCR; TCRdb has only the in-frame clones, and not every one. The table records about 120,000 clones, over 85% of them present only once. Sequencing was performed on blood. The source is a man aged 25-45 years in good health. CDR3s include the opening cysteine and the closing phenylalanine or tryptophan. The D gene is left open where the match is weak. A row's size may be missing; if present it is once, few, many or a size class.

size: once
V: TRBV6-1
J: TRBJ2-1
D: .
CDR3: CASSELGPGPYNEQFF
DNA: TGTGCCAGCAGTGAACTTGGGCCGGGCCCATACAATGAGCAGTTCTTC

size: .
V: TRBV11-2
J: TRBJ1-4
D: .
CDR3: CASSLRGSNEKLFF
DNA: TGTGCCAGCAGCCTCAGGGGTTCTAATGAAAAACTGTTTTTT

size: once
V: TRBV5-1
J: TRBJ1-1
D: .
CDR3: CASSLGQGRTEAFF
DNA: TGCGCCAGCAGCTTGGGGCAGGGAAGGACTGAAGCTTTCTTT

size: once
V: TRBV27
J: TRBJ2-3
D: TRBD2
CDR3: CASTSGLVTDTQYF
DNA: TGTGCCAGCACTTCGGGACTAGTCACAGATACGCAGTATTTT

size: .
V: TRBV25-1
J: TRBJ1-1
D: .
CDR3: CASAPGGAGNTEAFF
DNA: TGTGCCAGCGCGCCGGGGGGGGCAGGGAACACTGAAGCTTTCTTT

size: .
V: TRBV2
J: TRBJ2-2
D: .
CDR3: CASNYRDPVGTGELFF
DNA: TGTGCCAGCAACTACCGGGACCCCGTGGGCACCGGGGAGCTGTTTTTT

size: .
V: TRBV11-2
J: TRBJ2-6
D: .
CDR3: CASSSHGSGANVLTF
DNA: TGTGCCAGCAGCTCACATGGCTCTGGGGCCAACGTCCTGACTTTC

size: .
V: TRBV19
J: TRBJ1-2
D: .
CDR3: CASSLGPTNYGYTF
DNA: TGTGCCAGTAGCCTGGGGCCCACCAACTATGGCTACACCTTC

size: .
V: TRBV4-2
J: TRBJ1-1
D: .
CDR3: CASSQPGQHTEAFF
DNA: TGTGCCAGCAGCCAGCCTGGACAGCACACTGAAGCTTTCTTT

size: .
V: TRBV7-2
J: TRBJ1-1
D: .
CDR3: CASSLRTANTEAFF
DNA: TGTGCCAGCAGCTTAAGGACAGCGAACACTGAAGCTTTCTTT

size: .
V: TRBV6-5
J: TRBJ1-2
D: .
CDR3: CASTGGGLGYGYTF
DNA: TGTGCCAGCACCGGGGGGGGGCTTGGCTATGGCTACACCTTC

size: .
V: TRBV4-3
J: TRBJ1-2
D: .
CDR3: CASSQDRPSAGYTF
DNA: TGCGCCAGCAGCCAAGATAGGCCGTCGGCTGGCTACACCTTC

size: .
V: TRBV28
J: TRBJ2-5
D: .
CDR3: CASRHQEVGETQYF
DNA: TGTGCCAGCCGGCACCAAGAGGTAGGGGAGACCCAGTACTTC

size: .
V: TRBV7-2
J: TRBJ1-3
D: .
CDR3: CASSLAGALSGNTIYF
DNA: TGTGCCAGCAGCTTAGCCGGGGCGCTTTCCGGAAACACCATATATTTT

size: .
V: TRBV6-2/TRBV6-3
J: TRBJ2-2
D: TRBD2
CDR3: CASSTSGGAGELFF
DNA: TGTGCCAGCAGTACTAGCGGGGGGGCCGGGGAGCTGTTTTTT

size: .
V: TRBV4-1
J: TRBJ2-7
D: .
CDR3: CASSQEQDVSYEQYF
DNA: TGCGCCAGCAGCCAAGAACAGGACGTCTCCTACGAGCAGTACTTC

size: once
V: TRBV27
J: TRBJ2-1
D: .
CDR3: CASSLQGYNEQFF
DNA: TGTGCCAGCAGTTTACAGGGCTACAATGAGCAGTTCTTC

size: .
V: TRBV29-1
J: TRBJ1-1
D: .
CDR3: CSVEAVNTEAFF
DNA: TGCAGCGTTGAAGCGGTTAACACTGAAGCTTTCTTT

size: once
V: TRBV6-2/TRBV6-3
J: TRBJ2-3
D: .
CDR3: CASSYPPTGTERQYF
DNA: TGTGCCAGCAGTTACCCACCGACTGGCACAGAAAGGCAGTATTTT

size: .
V: TRBV4-3
J: TRBJ1-1
D: .
CDR3: CASSQMIRANTEAFF
DNA: TGCGCCAGCAGCCAAATGATCAGGGCAAACACTGAAGCTTTCTTT

size: .
V: TRBV24-1
J: TRBJ2-7
D: .
CDR3: CATRTEFNSYEQYF
DNA: TGTGCCACCCGGACAGAGTTTAATTCCTACGAGCAGTACTTC

size: .
V: TRBV5-1
J: TRBJ2-5
D: .
CDR3: CASSFRGAGETQYF
DNA: TGCGCCAGCAGCTTTCGGGGGGCGGGAGAGACCCAGTACTTC

size: .
V: TRBV4-2
J: TRBJ1-5
D: .
CDR3: CASSQMGVSGNQPQHF
DNA: TGTGCCAGCAGCCAGATGGGGGTATCGGGCAATCAGCCCCAGCATTTT

size: .
V: TRBV3-1/TRBV3-2
J: TRBJ1-2
D: .
CDR3: CASSQDGGTNYGYTF
DNA: TGTGCCAGCAGCCAAGACGGAGGGACTAACTATGGCTACACCTTC

size: once
V: TRBV2
J: TRBJ1-2
D: .
CDR3: CASSGDWDNYGYTF
DNA: TGTGCCAGCAGTGGGGACTGGGACAACTATGGCTACACCTTC

size: .
V: TRBV5-1
J: TRBJ1-4
D: .
CDR3: CASSLAGPWNEKLFF
DNA: TGCGCCAGCAGCTTGGCTGGCCCGTGGAATGAAAAACTGTTTTTT

size: once
V: TRBV19
J: TRBJ1-1
D: .
CDR3: CASDMNTEAFF
DNA: TGTGCCAGCGATATGAACACTGAAGCTTTCTTT

size: once
V: TRBV5-6
J: TRBJ2-2
D: TRBD1
CDR3: CASSRGQVNRPGELFF
DNA: TGTGCCAGCAGTCGTGGACAGGTGAATCGGCCCGGGGAGCTGTTTTTT

size: .
V: TRBV27
J: TRBJ1-1
D: .
CDR3: CASSYLRGNTEAFF
DNA: TGTGCCAGCAGTTACCTCAGGGGTAACACTGAAGCTTTCTTT

size: .
V: TRBV7-9
J: TRBJ2-7
D: .
CDR3: CASRPRVGSDLGEQYF
DNA: TGTGCCAGCAGGCCCAGGGTGGGGTCCGACCTTGGCGAGCAGTACTTC

size: .
V: TRBV15
J: TRBJ2-5
D: TRBD1
CDR3: CATSREGPGQGVRETQYF
DNA: TGTGCCACCAGCAGAGAGGGGCCGGGACAGGGGGTTCGAGAGACCCAGTACTTC

size: .
V: TRBV4-1
J: TRBJ1-2
D: .
CDR3: CASSQGGALGYGYTF
DNA: TGCGCCAGCAGCCAGGGGGGGGCGCTAGGCTATGGCTACACCTTC

size: .
V: TRBV5-1
J: TRBJ1-2
D: .
CDR3: CASSLDDRYNYGYTF
DNA: TGCGCCAGCAGCTTGGATGACAGGTATAACTATGGCTACACCTTC

size: .
V: TRBV7-2
J: TRBJ2-2
D: .
CDR3: CASSLAPGSGELFF
DNA: TGTGCCAGCAGCTTAGCGCCAGGTTCCGGGGAGCTGTTTTTT

size: .
V: TRBV5-5
J: TRBJ2-7
D: .
CDR3: CASSPRSRGEQYF
DNA: TGTGCCAGCAGCCCGCGGAGCCGCGGCGAGCAGTACTTC

size: .
V: TRBV7-9
J: TRBJ2-7
D: TRBD1
CDR3: CASSRDSSYEQYF
DNA: TGTGCCAGCAGTCGGGACAGCTCCTACGAGCAGTACTTC

size: once
V: TRBV21-1
J: TRBJ1-2
D: .
CDR3: CASSKRGLGYGYTF
DNA: TGTGCCAGCAGCAAACGGGGGTTGGGCTATGGCTACACCTTC

size: .
V: TRBV6-4
J: TRBJ1-2
D: .
CDR3: CASSNEPGQGNGYTF
DNA: TGTGCCAGCAGCAACGAGCCAGGCCAGGGAAATGGCTACACCTTC

size: .
V: TRBV24-1
J: TRBJ2-1
D: TRBD2
CDR3: CATADRTSGGLYNEQFF
DNA: TGTGCCACCGCTGACCGGACTAGCGGGGGGCTCTACAATGAGCAGTTCTTC

size: .
V: TRBV6-1
J: TRBJ1-4
D: .
CDR3: CASSEVRGSATNEKLFF
DNA: TGTGCCAGCAGTGAGGTTAGGGGAAGTGCAACTAATGAAAAACTGTTTTTT

size: .
V: TRBV6-6
J: TRBJ2-1
D: TRBD1
CDR3: CASSPSLGAGTGGNEQFF
DNA: TGTGCCAGCAGTCCCTCGCTAGGGGCCGGGACAGGGGGCAATGAGCAGTTCTTC

size: .
V: TRBV11-3
J: TRBJ1-5
D: TRBD1
CDR3: CASSMDRSGQPQHF
DNA: TGTGCCAGCAGCATGGACAGGTCGGGTCAGCCCCAGCATTTT